These 11 T cell receptor beta chains originate from one sample sequenced in a study of cytomegalovirus exposure and HLA in healthy donors. Use of 60 Vbeta and 13 Jbeta primers characterized the PCR. Using immunoSEQ multiplex PCR, the repertoire was profiled, and TCRdb retains in-frame clones only, with some absent. The data show around 150,000 clones, roughly 79% seen once. Input material: PBMCs. The receptors originated from a male donor in good health and CMV-seronegative.

The J gene is TRBJ2-7, the V gene TRBV9; D remains ambiguous. The germline CDR1 and CDR2 sequences are SGDLS and YYNGEE. The CDR3 spans 13 residues. Trimming stripped 4 bases from V and 3 bases from J, with 11 bases between. This CDR3 reads CASSPGSVYEQYF. For the CDR3, the DNA is TGTGCCAGCAGCCCCGGGTCAGTCTACGAGCAGTACTTC.

CDR3 DNA sequence: TGTGCCAGCAGCTTACGTACAGGGTCGGGCCAGCCCCAGCATTTT. Protein product: CASSLRTGSGQPQHF. The chain has TRBV7-2 and TRBJ1-5; a weak D match, TRBD1 (6 bases). CDR1 SGHTA and CDR2 FQGNSA come from the germline V gene. The CDR3 has 15 amino acids. V gave up 2 bases and J gave up 7 bases, with 15 bases separating them.

The J gene is TRBJ2-5, the V gene TRBV7-9; no clear D gene. The J call may not be correct, given that the DNA end is closer to TRBJ2-7. CDR1 is SEHNR and CDR2 is FQNEAQ in the germline V gene (reference sequence). The CDR3 runs 13 residues. CDR3 nucleotide sequence: TGTGCCAGCAGCCCTGAAATAAACTACGAGCAGTACTTC. The encoded protein is CASSPEINYEQYF.

This sequence joins TRBV14 and TRBJ2-1, with D maybe TRBD2 (5 bases). Germline V lookup: CDR1 SGHDN, CDR2 FVKESK. The CDR3 length is 15 residues. The V end was cut by 4 bases, the J end by 0 bases, with 10 bases between. The CDR3 nucleotides are TGTGCCAGCAGCCTTCTAGGGAGCTCCTACAATGAGCAGTTCTTC. Amino acid sequence: CASSLLGSSYNEQFF.

V is TRBV4-3 and J is TRBJ2-5; a weak D match, TRBD1 (5 bases). The tail of the sequence fits TRBJ2-7 better, so the J call may be wrong. CDR1 LGHNA and CDR2 YSLEER come from the germline V gene. This CDR3 is built from 15 residues. The CDR3 loop is CASSQARTTSYEQYF. The CDR3 nucleotides read TGCGCCAGCAGCCAAGCCCGGACAACCTCCTACGAGCAGTACTTC.

The rearrangement links TRBV5-4 to TRBJ2-5; D is perhaps TRBD2 (5 bases). This CDR3 spans 15 amino acids. The germline V and J ends were trimmed by 2 bases and 5 bases, with 16 bases remaining between them. CDR1 is SGHNT, CDR2 YYREEE, per germline (reference sequence). CDR3 sequence (DNA): TGTGCCAGCAGCTTCAGTAGCGCCTTGGAGGAGACCCAGTACTTC. This sequence encodes CASSFSSALEETQYF.

This clone occurred a few times. The DNA is left out, because the CDR3 cannot be placed on it with certainty; the CDR3 is given as TCRdb lists it. The gene calls are TRBV7-3 and TRBJ1-1. The CDR3 spans 13 residues, counting both ends. CDR1 SGHTA and CDR2 FQGTGA come from the germline V gene. The CDR3: CASSFGPGSEAFF.

This clone showed up just once. V and J are TRBV30 and TRBJ1-3; 9 positions match TRBD1. CDR1 and CDR2 from the germline V gene are GTSNPN and SVGIG (reference sequence). The CDR3 sequence is 17 residues long. J lost 2 bases, V lost 3 bases, and 11 bases had no gene match. The CDR3 DNA reads as TGTGCCTGGAGCGTACAACAGGGGGCACTTGCTGGAAACACCATATATTTT. Its protein is CAWSVQQGALAGNTIYF. Together with reference TRBV30 and TRBJ1-3, the CDR3 gives the full variable domain: SQTIHQWPATLVQPVGSPLSLECTVEGTSNPNLYWYRQAAGRGLQLLFYSVGIGQISSEVPQNLSASRPQDRQFILSSKKLLLSDSGFYLCAWSVQQGALAGNTIYFGEGSWLTVV.

The CDR3 DNA is TGTGCCAGCAGTTACTCCTATAAAAAGGACAGCTATGGCTACACCTTC. As protein: CASSYSYKKDSYGYTF. The chain combines TRBV6-6 with TRBJ1-2; D may be TRBD1 (6 bases). Germline loops: CDR1 MNHNY, CDR2 SVGAGI (reference sequence). This CDR3 comprises 16 residues. V was cut by 0 bases and J by 4 bases, with 15 bases left in between.

This rearrangement joins TRBV2 to TRBJ2-1; a possible D gene is TRBD2 (6 bases). Germline V gene lookup returns CDR1 SNHLY and CDR2 FYNNEI. The CDR3 sequence is 14 residues long. The V end was cut by 7 bases, the J end by 5 bases, with 15 bases between. CDR3 amino acids: CASTGGEPNNEQFF. The CDR3, as DNA: TGTGCCAGCACGGGCGGGGAGCCGAACAATGAGCAGTTCTTC.

This clone came up once. The chain links TRBV11-2 to TRBJ2-3; tentative D call: TRBD2 (6 bases). CDR3 size: 17 residues. Germline V lookup: CDR1 SGHAT, CDR2 FQNNGV. V dropped 5 bases and J dropped 2 bases, with 20 bases sitting between them. For the CDR3, the DNA is TGTGCCAGCAGCGATCTAGGGGCCAGGGAGGTCACAGATACGCAGTATTTT. Protein: CASSDLGAREVTDTQYF.